This T cell receptor beta chain was observed in a study of CD8 T cells in Susac syndrome. CD8+ and CD4+ T cells taken from blood had their TCR beta sequenced. The CDR3 loop spans 17 amino acids. CDR1 KGHSH and CDR2 LQKENI come from the germline V gene. Trimming removed 6 bases from V and 0 bases from J; junction bases left unmatched: 7. After extraction with the RNeasy kit, roughly 0.45 to 1 ug of the RNA was reverse transcribed using random hexamers. Each CDR3 protein gets one entry after TCRdb re-called the immunoSEQ multiplex PCR reads with MiXCR. The data hold 250,000 to 300,000 distinct CDR3 sequences, with roughly 85% observed a single time.

The rearrangement joins TRBV18 to TRBJ2-1, with 11 bases that match TRBD2. Sequenced: CD8+ T cells from PBMCs. The origin of this receptor is a human donor with multiple sclerosis. CDR3 coding DNA: TGTGCCAGCTCGCCGGGACTAGCGGAAGTCTCCTACAATGAGCAGTTCTTC. Translated, it gives CASSPGLAEVSYNEQFF.